This TCR beta chain appears in the sequencing data of a study of identical twins. The CDR3 extends over 14 amino acids. V shed 5 bases and J shed 7 bases, with 14 bases lying between them. TCRdb re-called the 5' RACE reads with MiXCR, one entry per CDR3 protein. The sample yields more than 400,000 distinct CDR3 sequences, approximately 16% seen once. Separately, the same data were catalogued under a study of yellow fever vaccine responses in identical twins.

The V call is TRBV12-3 or TRBV12-4, the J call TRBJ2-2, with a possible D match to TRBD1 (5 bases). Sequenced material: CD4+ T cells sorted from blood. This receptor was identified in a young woman in good health. The CDR3 nucleotides are TGTGCCAGCAGTCAAGGGGCAGCCCGCGGGGAGCTGTTTTTT. Amino acid sequence: CASSQGAARGELFF.